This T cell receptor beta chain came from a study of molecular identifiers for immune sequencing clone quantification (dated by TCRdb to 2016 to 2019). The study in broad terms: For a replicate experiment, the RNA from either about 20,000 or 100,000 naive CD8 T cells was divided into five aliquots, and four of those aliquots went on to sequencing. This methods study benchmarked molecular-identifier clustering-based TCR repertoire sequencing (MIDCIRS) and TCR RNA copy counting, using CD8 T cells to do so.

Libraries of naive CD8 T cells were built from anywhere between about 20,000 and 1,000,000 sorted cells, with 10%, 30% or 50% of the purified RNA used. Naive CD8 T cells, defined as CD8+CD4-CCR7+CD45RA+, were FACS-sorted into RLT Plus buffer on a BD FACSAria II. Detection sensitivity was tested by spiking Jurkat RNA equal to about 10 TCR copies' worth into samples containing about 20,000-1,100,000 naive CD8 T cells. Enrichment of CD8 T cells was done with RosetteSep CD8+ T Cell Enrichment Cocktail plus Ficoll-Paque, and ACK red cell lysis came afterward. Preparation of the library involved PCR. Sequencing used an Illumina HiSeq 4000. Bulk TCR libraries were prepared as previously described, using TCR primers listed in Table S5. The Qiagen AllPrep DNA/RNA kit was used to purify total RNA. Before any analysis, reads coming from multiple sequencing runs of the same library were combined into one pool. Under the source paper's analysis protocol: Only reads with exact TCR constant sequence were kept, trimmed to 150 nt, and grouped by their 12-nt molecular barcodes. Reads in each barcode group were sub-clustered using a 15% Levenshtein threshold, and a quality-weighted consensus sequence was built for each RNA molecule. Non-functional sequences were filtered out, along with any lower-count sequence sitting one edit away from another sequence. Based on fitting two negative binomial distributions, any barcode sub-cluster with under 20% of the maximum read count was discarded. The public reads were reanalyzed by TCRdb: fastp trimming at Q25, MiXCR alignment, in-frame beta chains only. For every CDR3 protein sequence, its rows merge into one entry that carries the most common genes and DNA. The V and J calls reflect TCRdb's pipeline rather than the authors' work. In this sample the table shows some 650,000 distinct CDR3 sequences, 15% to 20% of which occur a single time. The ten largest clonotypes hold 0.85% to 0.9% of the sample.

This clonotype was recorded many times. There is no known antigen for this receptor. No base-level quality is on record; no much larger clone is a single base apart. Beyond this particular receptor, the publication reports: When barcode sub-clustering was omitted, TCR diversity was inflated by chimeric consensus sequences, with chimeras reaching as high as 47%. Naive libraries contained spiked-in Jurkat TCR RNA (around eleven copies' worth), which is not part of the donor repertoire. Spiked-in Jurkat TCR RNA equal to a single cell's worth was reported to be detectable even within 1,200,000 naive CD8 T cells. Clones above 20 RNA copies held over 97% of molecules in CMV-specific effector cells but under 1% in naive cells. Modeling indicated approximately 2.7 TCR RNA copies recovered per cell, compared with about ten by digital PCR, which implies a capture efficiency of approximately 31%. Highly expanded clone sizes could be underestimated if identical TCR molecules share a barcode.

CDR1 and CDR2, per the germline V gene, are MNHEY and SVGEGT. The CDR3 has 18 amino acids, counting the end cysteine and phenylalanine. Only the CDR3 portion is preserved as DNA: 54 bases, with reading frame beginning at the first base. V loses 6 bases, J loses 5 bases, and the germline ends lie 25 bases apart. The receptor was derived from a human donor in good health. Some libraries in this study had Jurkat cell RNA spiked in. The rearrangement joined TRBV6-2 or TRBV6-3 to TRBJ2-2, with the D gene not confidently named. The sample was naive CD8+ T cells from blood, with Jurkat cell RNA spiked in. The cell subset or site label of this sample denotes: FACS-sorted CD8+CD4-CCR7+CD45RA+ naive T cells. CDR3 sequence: CASRSPRKGLGRTGELFF. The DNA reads TGTGCCAGCAGATCCCCCAGGAAGGGTCTAGGTCGGACCGGGGAGCTGTTTTTT.